The present entry profiles one T cell receptor (beta chain) with its context. It has no known antigen specificity. No much larger clone is present one base from it, and per-base qualities are unavailable. The sample originates from a study of T cell responses to AZD1222 COVID-19 vaccine (dated by TCRdb to about 2021). Turning to the overall study: AZD1222 recipients whose second dose came at about 4 weeks and those whose second dose came at about 12 weeks were combined into one group, since spike-specific TCR depth and breadth did not differ between the two schedules. A total of about 250 trial participants underwent TCR sequencing, of whom about 200 had received two doses of AZD1222 and some 25 had received two doses of the MenACWY control vaccine. Enrollment into the trials was organized by age into subgroups of 18-55, 56-69 and 70-plus years, and those subgroups contained around 150, 28 and 57 TCR-sequenced participants, respectively. What the work shows at the level of the full study, not this receptor alone: No day 14 peak-response samples were available, so repertoires were characterized only after the peak T cell response. In the small 56-69-year group, the increase in depth fell short of significance, most likely because of low power. Epitopes outside the regions mutated in the B.1.351 and B.1.1.7 variants were reportedly recognized by nearly half of the unique spike-specific TCRs. The vaccine-associated CD4 TCRs covered the entire spike protein, and the dominant responses fell in regions 160-218 and 743-854. Most participants were white British and females outnumbered males, and the authors suggested that clonal diversity may have been underestimated. Conclusions about previously exposed vaccinees are limited because only 6 or 7 AZD1222 recipients were SARS-CoV-2 seropositive at baseline. After two AZD1222 doses, both the breadth and the depth of spike-specific TCRs were significantly higher than at day 0 and than in MenACWY recipients.

The time point label on this specimen signifies: baseline before first vaccination. Samples from vaccinated people were obtained from the UK trials COV001 and COV002, which included a single-blind randomized controlled phase 2/3 trial of AZD1222 (ChAdOx1 nCoV-19) in healthy adults. Trial participant PBMC samples were collected at day 0 and day 28 after the second dose for TCRbeta chain sequencing. The CDR3 regions of human TCRbeta chains were subjected to immunosequencing. The source study handled its data this way. Repertoire TCRs were checked for matches against a reference library of SARS-CoV-2-specific TCRs that had been generated using the MIRA antigen-specificity platform. Breadth meant the fraction of unique TCRs that were SARS-CoV-2-associated, whereas depth meant the fraction of total T cells that were SARS-CoV-2-associated. Using the MIRA data, each spike-specific TCR was mapped to the spike region that the TCR reacts to and placed in a CD4 or CD8 class. Log10-transformed breadth and depth values were compared by one-way ANOVA with Sidak's multiple comparisons tests. What TCRdb holds here is the immuneACCESS table cut down to in-frame rearrangements. Part of the clones is not present; checked against another copy, under half of the missing clones reflect an unresolved V gene, and the others are unexplained. That table gives V, J and clone size, and the DNA gave D and trimming. In this sample the table shows 100,000 to 150,000 clones, over 75% of which occur a single time. The top ten clonotypes cover approximately 8% of the sample.

V is shortened by 7 bases, J by 6 bases, and the region joining them spans 12 bases. CDR1 and CDR2 are drawn from the germline V gene: MDHEN, SYDVKM. Counted from cysteine to phenylalanine, this CDR3 has 12 amino acids. The CDR3 DNA has 36 bases and is translated from base 1. This clonotype originated in an adult in good health. The sequenced sample was peripheral blood, obtained on day 0 of AZD1222 vaccination. Recombination connected TRBV28 to TRBJ1-2; the D gene is not confidently resolved. The sequence in DNA is TGTGCCAGCACCATGGGCGTTGATGGCTACACCTTC. This gives the protein CASTMGVDGYTF.